The present T cell receptor (beta chain) was sequenced within a study of blood T cell repertoires in COVID-19. Overall study context: Acute-phase and convalescent COVID-19 samples originated in the United States, Italy and Spain. Sample material is recorded as cDNA or gDNA derived from T cells, B-cell-depleted T cells, or PBMCs.

The CDR3 is made up of 16 amino acids. V trimming: 0 bases; J trimming: 9 bases; junction bases outside the gene matches: 7. Germline CDR1 and CDR2: KGHSH and LQKENI. In the source study's methods: Amplifying reference gene primers gave estimates of nucleated cell counts. This table comes from immunoSEQ multiplex PCR, and its TCRdb copy is limited to in-frame clones, with some not included. V and J calls and clone size are those listed in that table; D and trimming were worked out from the DNA. The sample lists approximately 210,000 clones, roughly 92% seen once, with approximately 0.69% in the top ten. Seattle patients were enrolled during active infection and followed longitudinally.

This receptor was taken from a man aged 25 to 45 with COVID-19, enrolled during active disease. The specimen was peripheral blood. The V and J genes are TRBV18 and TRBJ1-6, with 8 bases aligning to TRBD1. The DNA of the CDR3 is TGTGCCAGCTCACCACCGCCCCAGGGGGCCGGTTCACCCCTCCACTTT. This encodes CASSPPPQGAGSPLHF.